One sample yielded the 18 T cell receptor beta chains listed below, sequenced in a study of beta chain features in type 1 diabetes. Antigens for these TCRs are unknown. The study, taken as a whole, reports: Among patients with Type 1 diabetes, TCRB CDR3s were moderately but significantly shorter in every one of the four CD4+ subsets.

cDNA synthesis used the whole RNA isolate, giving expressed TCRB sequences. Generated by immunoSEQ multiplex PCR, the TCRdb table keeps only in-frame clones and is missing some. The data hold 600,000 or so clones, with around an eighth observed a single time. Input material: naive CD4+ T cells from blood. These receptors came from a man aged 25 to 40 with type 1 diabetes.

This clone was observed a few times. This chain uses TRBV6-5 with TRBJ2-3; D ambiguous. Germline V gives CDR1 MNHEY, CDR2 SVGAGI. This CDR3 is 13 amino acids long. V shed 4 bases and J shed 4 bases, with 9 bases lying between them. In DNA, the CDR3 is TGTGCCAGCAGTTTTCGACGGGCAGATACGCAGTATTTT. It is translated as CASSFRRADTQYF.

In the case of this clone: Additional DNA sequences in this sample encode the identical CDR3. This chain joins TRBV2 and TRBJ2-2; unclear D gene. Trimming removed 4 bases from V and 8 bases from J, with 5 bases in between. Germline V lookup: CDR1 SNHLY, CDR2 FYNNEI. The CDR3 length is 11 residues. CDR3 loop: CASSGSGELFF. The CDR3 nucleotides are TGTGCCAGCAGTGGAAGTGGGGAGCTGTTTTTT.

On this clone: Other DNA sequences in the same sample also yield this CDR3. This chain uses TRBV29-1 with TRBJ2-7, with 10 nucleotides matching TRBD1. The CDR3 contains 13 residues. The V gene end was trimmed by 6 bases and the J gene end by 3 bases; junction bases not matched to a gene: 5. The germline V gene has CDR1 SQVTM and CDR2 ANQGSEA. CDR3 in amino acids: CSVGTGELYEQYF. In DNA form, the CDR3 reads TGCAGCGTCGGGACAGGGGAACTCTACGAGCAGTACTTC.

The rearrangement links TRBV10-2 to TRBJ1-2; possible D gene TRBD1, 5 bases. The CDR3 is 13 residues long. Trimming cost V 0 bases and J 7 bases, with 9 bases left between them. Per the germline V gene, CDR1 is WSHSY and CDR2 is SAAADI. The CDR3 here is CASSESRGSGYTF. The CDR3 DNA follows: TGCGCCAGCAGTGAGTCAAGGGGTAGTGGCTACACCTTC.

This clone was seen only a few times. This chain links TRBV10-3 with TRBJ2-5, with D possibly TRBD2 on 5 matching bases. Germline V CDR1 and CDR2: ENHRY, SYGVKD. This CDR3 region has 13 residues. V was trimmed by 4 bases and J by 6 bases, leaving 12 bases between them. CDR3 protein: CAISGDRGKTQYF. DNA of the CDR3: TGTGCCATCAGTGGGGATCGGGGAAAGACCCAGTACTTC.

This clone occurred a few times. The CDR3 DNA sequence: TGCGCCAGCAGCTTGCACGGAGTCATGAACACTGAAGCTTTCTTT. Encoded protein: CASSLHGVMNTEAFF. The chain carries TRBV5-1 and TRBJ1-1; D is undetermined. The CDR3 contains 15 residues. V was clipped by 1 base and J by 0 bases, with 10 bases between them. From germline, CDR1 is SGHRS and CDR2 YFSETQ.

This rearrangement joins TRBV5-4 to TRBJ2-6; D remains ambiguous. Looked up from germline, CDR1 is SGHNT and CDR2 is YYREEE (reference sequence). The CDR3 is made up of 14 amino acids. Trimming removed 2 bases at V and 4 bases at J, with 7 bases between. CDR3 bases: TGTGCCAGCAGCTTATTGGCCGGGGCCAACGTCCTGACTTTC. It translates to CASSLLAGANVLTF.

The genes are TRBV27 and TRBJ2-1; possibly TRBD1 for D (5 bases). The CDR3 loop spans 13 amino acids. Germline V lookup: CDR1 MNHEY, CDR2 SMNVEV (reference sequence). The V and J ends lost 8 bases and 7 bases respectively, with 15 bases between them. CDR3 residues: CASGQGLLNEQFF. The CDR3 nucleotides read TGTGCCAGCGGCCAGGGTCTATTAAATGAGCAGTTCTTC.

A few counts support this clone. The chain couples TRBV10-3 to TRBJ2-3, with a tentative D call TRBD1 (6 bases). The CDR3 consists of 13 residues. Germline CDR1 is ENHRY and CDR2 is SYGVKD. The V and J ends lost 5 bases and 5 bases respectively, with 11 bases between them. CDR3 in DNA: TGTGCCATCAGTAGTAGGACAGAAGATACGCAGTATTTT. It yields the protein CAISSRTEDTQYF.

The chain uses TRBV6-6 and TRBJ2-3; no definite D call. The ends were cut back, 6 bases at V and 5 bases at J, with 9 bases in the middle. Germline V gene lookup returns CDR1 MNHNY and CDR2 SVGAGI (reference sequence). The CDR3 totals 12 residues. CDR3 in amino acids: CASSPAGDTQYF. As DNA, the CDR3 is TGTGCCAGCAGCCCCGCAGGAGATACGCAGTATTTT.

V usage is TRBV27 and J usage is TRBJ2-2; the D gene is possibly TRBD1 (6 bases). V lost 5 bases to trimming and J lost 0 bases, with 16 bases between them. The CDR3 runs to 17 residues. Germline-derived CDR1 and CDR2 are MNHEY and SMNVEV (reference sequence). The CDR3 DNA reads TGTGCCAGCAGTCCTAGGGGTCACAGGGCGAACACCGGGGAGCTGTTTTTT. The encoded protein is CASSPRGHRANTGELFF.

The sample holds a few counts of this clone. The genes are TRBV4-3 and TRBJ1-5, with 8 bases lining up with TRBD1. Germline CDR1 and CDR2: LGHNA and YSLEER. The J segment lost 0 bases and the V segment lost 4 bases, leaving 11 bases of the junction unmatched. There are 18 residues in the CDR3. CDR3: CASSRRSGQANSNQPQHF. The CDR3 DNA sequence: TGCGCCAGCAGCCGCAGATCGGGACAGGCAAATAGCAATCAGCCCCAGCATTTT.

The chain combines TRBV15 with TRBJ1-2; D perhaps matches TRBD1 (5 bases). The germline V gene has CDR1 LNHNV and CDR2 YYDKDF (reference sequence). The CDR3 totals 17 residues. Trimming stripped 2 bases from V and 4 bases from J, with 20 bases between. The CDR3 DNA reads TGTGCCACCAGCAGACGGGACGACTTCAAGACCGGCTATGGCTACACCTTC. Protein: CATSRRDDFKTGYGYTF.

The chain carries TRBV5-4 and TRBJ2-1, with D tentatively TRBD2 (6 bases). Germline CDR1 SGHNT, CDR2 YYREEE (reference sequence). V was cut by 1 base and J by 2 bases, with 10 bases left in between. This CDR3 spans 15 amino acids. The DNA of the CDR3 is TGTGCCAGCAGCTTGTATACGGGGGCCTACAATGAGCAGTTCTTC. Translation gives CASSLYTGAYNEQFF.

The table lists this clone with a few counts. The chain joins TRBV11-2 to TRBJ2-3; weak D call: TRBD2 (5 bases). V lost 2 bases and J lost 4, with 16 bases in between. The CDR3 sequence is 16 residues long. CDR1 is SGHAT and CDR2 is FQNNGV in the germline V gene. The CDR3 loop reads CASSLLLRGRADTQYF. In DNA form, the CDR3 reads TGTGCCAGCAGCTTACTGCTCCGGGGAAGGGCAGATACGCAGTATTTT.

This chain links TRBV5-4 with TRBJ2-5; D not certain. The CDR3 covers 15 residues. Looked up from germline, CDR1 is SGHNT and CDR2 is YYREEE (reference sequence). Trimming removed 5 bases at V and 2 bases at J, with 16 bases between. The CDR3 bases are TGTGCCAGCAGTTCAGACCTAGGCCGTCAAGAGACCCAGTACTTC. Protein: CASSSDLGRQETQYF.

This chain joins TRBV5-1 and TRBJ1-5; the D gene is possibly TRBD1 (5 bases). Per the germline V gene, CDR1 is SGHRS and CDR2 is YFSETQ. Deletions cut 0 bases from V and 8 bases from J, with 12 bases between. CDR3 length equals 14 residues. In DNA form, the CDR3 reads TGCGCCAGCAGCTTGGGTGCAGGGCGTAAGCCCCAGCATTTT. This encodes CASSLGAGRKPQHF.

The V call is TRBV9, the J call TRBJ2-3; 10 nucleotides match TRBD2. Germline CDR1 reads SGDLS; CDR2 reads YYNGEE. The V gene end was trimmed by 4 bases and the J gene end by 3 bases; junction bases not matched to a gene: 5. CDR3 length equals 15 residues. CDR3 loop: CASSFSGGRTDTQYF. In DNA form, the CDR3 reads TGTGCCAGCAGCTTTAGCGGGGGGAGGACAGATACGCAGTATTTT.